The rows below give T cell receptor beta chains drawn from one sample of a study of blood T cell repertoires in COVID-19. Only in-frame clones appear in the TCRdb table, and some are missing; sequencing was by immunoSEQ multiplex PCR. The sample lists about 66,000 clones; about 91% were seen once. The sequenced sample consisted of peripheral blood. The receptor set was obtained from a human donor in a cohort sampled during active COVID-19. Each CDR3 is given with its conserved first and last residue. Fields, in order: D gene, clone size, V gene, J gene, CDR3 DNA, CDR3 protein. A D gene is named only where the DNA matches it firmly. Clone size is stated in some rows and not others, as once, few, many or a class when expanded.

>NA|NA|TRBV2|TRBJ1-4
TGTGCCAGCAGTGCTTTGACTAATGAAAAACTGTTTTTT
CASSALTNEKLFF
>TRBD1|NA|TRBV5-5|TRBJ1-1
TGTGCCAGCAGCTTGGTCGACAGGGAAAACACTGAAGCTTTCTTT
CASSLVDRENTEAFF
>TRBD1|few|TRBV7-9|TRBJ1-2
TGTGCCAGTTCGGGACAGAACCTCTATGGCTACACCTTC
CASSGQNLYGYTF
>NA|NA|TRBV9|TRBJ1-2
TGTGCCAGCAGCTTATACGGGACACCAAATTATGGCTACACCTTC
CASSLYGTPNYGYTF
>NA|NA|TRBV4-2|TRBJ2-2
TGTGCCAGCAGCCAAGAAGAGGATGACACCGGGGAGCTGTTTTTT
CASSQEEDDTGELFF
>NA|NA|TRBV7-3|TRBJ2-3
TGTGCCAGCAGCTCACTCTCCAGCACAGATACGCAGTATTTT
CASSSLSSTDTQYF
>TRBD1|once|TRBV2|TRBJ2-3
TGTGCCAGCAGACCACAGGGGGGTGGCACAGATACGCAGTATTTT
CASRPQGGGTDTQYF
>TRBD2|NA|TRBV9|TRBJ2-1
TGTGCCAGCAGCACAACTAGCGGAGGGGGGAATGAGCAGTTCTTC
CASSTTSGGGNEQFF
>TRBD2|NA|TRBV18|TRBJ2-1
TGTGCCAGCTCACCTCGTGAGGCTAGCGGGAGAAGTATTTACAATGAGCAGTTCTTC
CASSPREASGRSIYNEQFF
>TRBD1|NA|TRBV11-2|TRBJ2-2
TGTGCCAGCAGACAGGGGTTTAACACCGGGGAGCTGTTTTTT
CASRQGFNTGELFF
>TRBD2|NA|TRBV6-5|TRBJ2-1
TGTGCCAGCAGTTCCGGGACTAGCGGGAGCAATGAGCAGTTCTTC
CASSSGTSGSNEQFF
>NA|NA|TRBV27|TRBJ1-5
TGTGCCAGCAGTTTATTCCAGGGGAATCAGCCCCAGCATTTT
CASSLFQGNQPQHF
>TRBD1|NA|TRBV19|TRBJ1-1
TGTGCCAGTAGCCAAAAGGGACAGGGATTGGACACTGAAGCTTTCTTT
CASSQKGQGLDTEAFF
>NA|NA|TRBV6-5|TRBJ2-2
TGTGCCAGCAGTTACTTGGACAGCAACACCGGGGAGCTGTTTTTT
CASSYLDSNTGELFF
>NA|NA|TRBV28|TRBJ1-1
TGTGCCAGCACCCCTCGGGGAGCTAAAGCTTTCTTT
CASTPRGAKAFF
>TRBD2|NA|TRBV6-5|TRBJ2-5
TGTGCTAAAAACTCGCGGGGGGGGGAGACCCAGTACTTC
CAKNSRGGETQYF
>TRBD1|NA|TRBV6-2/TRBV6-3|TRBJ1-5
TGTGCCAGCAGTGACCCGGGACAGAATCAGCCCCAGCATTTT
CASSDPGQNQPQHF
>TRBD1|NA|TRBV5-1|TRBJ1-1
TGCGCCAGCAGGTTCGGACAGGAGAACACTGAAGCTTTCTTT
CASRFGQENTEAFF
>TRBD1|once|TRBV28|TRBJ1-5
TGTGCCAGCAGCTTGCGGGACAGCCCCAATCAGCCCCAGCATTTT
CASSLRDSPNQPQHF
>TRBD1|NA|TRBV18|TRBJ1-1
TGTGCCAGCTCACGCGGACAGGGTCACACTGAAGCTTTCTTT
CASSRGQGHTEAFF
>TRBD1|NA|TRBV6-2/TRBV6-3|TRBJ1-3
TGTGCCAGCAGTTACGTGGGACAGTTCTCTGGAAACACCATATATTTT
CASSYVGQFSGNTIYF
>TRBD2|NA|TRBV7-2|TRBJ2-1
TGTGCCAGCAGCCCTGGGACTAGCGGGGGTTCCAATGAGCAGTTCTTC
CASSPGTSGGSNEQFF
>TRBD2|few|TRBV2|TRBJ2-3
TGTGCCAGCAGTGGAGGGCTAGCGGGGCTCACAGATACGCAGTATTTT
CASSGGLAGLTDTQYF
>NA|once|TRBV5-4|TRBJ1-1
TGTGCCAGCAGCTTTGGAGGGGAGGTTCAGAGGAACACTGAAGCTTTCTTT
CASSFGGEVQRNTEAFF
>TRBD2|NA|TRBV2|TRBJ2-1
TGTGCCAGCAGTGAGGCTAGCGGGAGGAATGAGCAGTTCTTC
CASSEASGRNEQFF
>TRBD1|once|TRBV4-3|TRBJ2-7
TGCGCCAGCAGCCAAGATTGGGGGACAGGGAATTACGAGCAGTACTTC
CASSQDWGTGNYEQYF
>TRBD1|NA|TRBV7-8|TRBJ1-5
TGTGCCAGCAGCACAGGGGCTTTTAGCAATCAGCCCCAGCATTTT
CASSTGAFSNQPQHF
>TRBD1|few|TRBV4-2|TRBJ2-3
TGTGCCAGCAGCCAAGATCGGGCCCTGGACAGGGCAGAAGATACGCAGTATTTT
CASSQDRALDRAEDTQYF
>TRBD2|NA|TRBV7-2|TRBJ2-7
TGTGCCAGCAGCTTAAGACTAGCAACCTACGAGCAGTACTTC
CASSLRLATYEQYF
>TRBD2|NA|TRBV7-2|TRBJ2-1
TGTGCCAGCAGCTTAAGAGGCGGGGGGGCGAAGGATGAGCAGTTCTTC
CASSLRGGGAKDEQFF
>NA|NA|TRBV6-5|TRBJ1-2
TGTGCCACAGCAGGCGCGTACCGAACTAACTATGGCTACACCTTC
CATAGAYRTNYGYTF
>NA|once|TRBV7-7|TRBJ1-4
TGTGCTAGCAGCTTATCCGCGGGTGAAAAACTGTTTTTT
CASSLSAGEKLFF
>TRBD2|NA|TRBV5-4|TRBJ2-3
TGTGCCAGCAGCTTACAAGCGGGAGAGACAGATACGCAGTATTTT
CASSLQAGETDTQYF
>TRBD1|NA|TRBV7-2|TRBJ1-3
TGTGCCAGCAGCCCGCAGACAGGGTCTGGAAACACCATATATTTT
CASSPQTGSGNTIYF
>TRBD2|once|TRBV4-2|TRBJ2-7
TGTGCCAGCAGCCAAGACCCAGGCGGGAGGCTAGGCTACGAGCAGTACTTC
CASSQDPGGRLGYEQYF
>NA|NA|TRBV6-5|TRBJ2-3
TGTGCCAGCAGTTCCAATACAGATACGCAGTATTTT
CASSSNTDTQYF
>TRBD1|NA|TRBV19|TRBJ1-4
TGTGCCAGTGGGTCGGCAGGGGGAAGAGGTGAAAAACTGTTTTTT
CASGSAGGRGEKLFF
>TRBD1|NA|TRBV4-1|TRBJ1-2
TGCGCCAGCAGCCAAGATATAATGTCGGGACAGATCAATGGCTACACCTTC
CASSQDIMSGQINGYTF
>TRBD1|NA|TRBV6-2/TRBV6-3|TRBJ2-1
TGTGCCAGCAGTGACGGTATTAACAGGGGTCATGAGCAGTTCTTC
CASSDGINRGHEQFF
>TRBD1|NA|TRBV29-1|TRBJ2-7
TGCAGCGTTACAGGGACAGGCAACTACGAGCAGTACTTC
CSVTGTGNYEQYF
>NA|NA|TRBV27|TRBJ2-3
TGTGCCAGCAGTTTACTGGGGGCGGGCACAGATACGCAGTATTTT
CASSLLGAGTDTQYF
>NA|NA|TRBV4-3|TRBJ1-2
TGCGCCAGCAGCCAAGATCTTACTAACTATGGCTACACCTTC
CASSQDLTNYGYTF
>NA|NA|TRBV5-1|TRBJ2-1
TGCGCCAGCAGCTTTGGGCAGTACAATGAGCAGTTCTTC
CASSFGQYNEQFF
>TRBD1|NA|TRBV7-9|TRBJ1-2
TGTGCCAGCAGCTTGCAGGGGGCGAGGACAGGGAAAGTCGGCTACACCTTC
CASSLQGARTGKVGYTF
>NA|NA|TRBV5-1|TRBJ1-1
TGCGCCAGCAGCCGCGCGGCGGGGGCCCGATTCATGAACACTGAAGCTTTCTTT
CASSRAAGARFMNTEAFF
>TRBD1|NA|TRBV7-2|TRBJ2-2
TGTGCCAGCAGGACAGGGGCGGACACCGGGGAGCTGTTTTTT
CASRTGADTGELFF
>NA|NA|TRBV6-5|TRBJ2-7
TGTGCCAGCAGTTACTCGGGGCAACTACGCGAGCAGTACTTC
CASSYSGQLREQYF
>NA|NA|TRBV3-1/TRBV3-2|TRBJ2-1
TGTGCCAGCAGCCAAGCCAGGAATGAGCAGTTCTTC
CASSQARNEQFF
>TRBD1|NA|TRBV9|TRBJ1-1
TGTGCCAGCAGGAACGGAAAGGGGACAGGGGATGAGGACACTGAAGCTTTCTTT
CASRNGKGTGDEDTEAFF
>TRBD2|NA|TRBV19|TRBJ2-1
TGTGCCAGTAGTAGACTAGCGGGGGCGAGATACGGTGAGCAGTTCTTC
CASSRLAGARYGEQFF
>TRBD1|NA|TRBV5-1|TRBJ2-1
TGCGCCAGCAGCTTCACCCGGGACAGGTACAATGAGCAGTTCTTC
CASSFTRDRYNEQFF
>NA|NA|TRBV6-5|TRBJ2-1
TGTGCCAGCAGTTACGGGGGGGCACGTAATGAGCAGTTCTTC
CASSYGGARNEQFF
>TRBD1|NA|TRBV6-2/TRBV6-3|TRBJ2-7
TGTGCCAGCAGTTACGGGACAGGGGGATACGAGCAGTACTTC
CASSYGTGGYEQYF
>NA|NA|TRBV9|TRBJ2-6
TGTGCCAGCAGCCTACGACTCTCCTCTGGGGCCAACGTCCTGACTTTC
CASSLRLSSGANVLTF
>NA|NA|TRBV10-3|TRBJ2-5
TGTGCCATCAGGAGACAGAACGGAGCCCAGTACTTC
CAIRRQNGAQYF
>NA|NA|TRBV25-1|TRBJ1-2
TGTGCCAGCAGTGAACCAGGGGCTAACTATGGCTACACCTTC
CASSEPGANYGYTF
>NA|NA|TRBV6-2/TRBV6-3|TRBJ2-7
TGTGCCAGCAGTTACGAGGGCTACTACGAGCAGTACTTC
CASSYEGYYEQYF
>NA|NA|TRBV11-2|TRBJ1-1
TGTGCCAGCAGCTTAGATCCCGGGGGGGCTAAAGCTTTCTTT
CASSLDPGGAKAFF
>TRBD1|NA|TRBV5-4|TRBJ2-7
TGTGCCAGCAGCTTTGGTACAGGGGCAATGGTCGAGCAGTACTTC
CASSFGTGAMVEQYF
>TRBD2|NA|TRBV30|TRBJ2-3
TGTGCCTGGCAGAAGGCGGGGGGAGATACGCAGTATTTT
CAWQKAGGDTQYF